The source of this T cell receptor (beta chain) is a study of Graves' ophthalmopathy and Graves' hyperthyroidism (dated by TCRdb to between 2018 and 2020). At the level of the whole study: Hyperthyroidism was considered stable if no progression to ophthalmopathy occurred within 18 months of follow-up. The study used TCR beta repertoire signatures to distinguish Graves' ophthalmopathy from Graves' hyperthyroidism and to predict progression to ophthalmopathy. In total, 135 blood samples were TCR-sequenced: 40 to 45 ophthalmopathy, roughly 77 hyperthyroidism and some 17 hyperthyroidism-to-ophthalmopathy patients. Once sampling was done, hyperthyroidism patients were given methimazole at a starting dose of 30 mg daily, while ophthalmopathy patients were given high-dose intravenous methylprednisolone. To explore V-J signatures distinguishing ophthalmopathy from hyperthyroidism, a discovery set of under 110 patients (around 42 ophthalmopathy, over 55 stable hyperthyroidism) was enrolled. In roughly six hyperthyroidism patients, the T-cell repertoires found in thyroid tissue were compared with those found in blood. The independent validation cohort included some 19 hyperthyroidism patients plus 17 patients who later progressed from hyperthyroidism to ophthalmopathy.

For repertoire sequencing, the TCR beta CDR3 regions were amplified from RNA transcripts. HTBI primers and the Qiagen OneStep RT-PCR kit were used in a first-round RT-PCR, which was followed by a second-round multiplex PCR, size selection and purification. The libraries underwent paired-end sequencing with 100 bp reads on an Illumina HiSeq2000. The paper's processing steps were these. Reads were processed with SOAPnuke, discarding reads with adapters, uncalled bases, mean Phred below 15, or no exact constant-primer or identifier match. High-quality paired reads were merged with COPE v1.2.5. Unique nucleotide sequences were defined as clonotypes and aligned to IMGT TRB V, D and J references using MiTCR v1.1. The analysis was limited to V-J combinations with a frequency above 0.0001, which together covered approximately 99% of repertoires. For each V-J combination, a TCR clonal expansion and chaos score was defined as F50 clonal expansion divided by the chaos observed in the TCRdist matrix. Welch's t-statistics and random forest were used to reduce the features to 10 to 15 V-J combinations, which were then used as input to a naive Bayes classifier. Thyroid-blood repertoire similarity was quantified with the Morisita-Horn index. TCRdb trimmed the raw reads at Q25, called clones with MiXCR and kept productive beta chains. Every entry covers one CDR3 protein and lists the most common genes and DNA from its rows. The V and J calls, along with clone size, are taken from TCRdb and not from the paper's own processing. This sample has around 1,200,000 distinct CDR3 sequences in its table, and about 38% of those were observed once. 11% of the sample is taken by the ten largest.

A remark on this clonotype: This receptor's antigen is unknown. Qualities for individual bases were not recorded, and no much larger clone is one base off.

Overall study results and their limits: In validation, the model predicted ophthalmopathy progression with roughly 68% sensitivity and 72.22% specificity; some 13 predicted patients were CT-confirmed with GO in a median of approximately six months. In cross-validation, the 13-signature model distinguished ophthalmopathy from stable hyperthyroidism with about 89% sensitivity and over 81% specificity, while in the test set the corresponding values were 80% and 75%. Sample size was not predetermined statistically, and investigators were not blinded to group allocation. Most expanded thyroid clonotypes with frequency above 0.001 were also detected in blood, suggesting blood repertoires may reflect the thyroid immune response.

Hyperthyroidism patients were newly diagnosed, with disease duration under 2 months, and aged 18 to 65 years. Patients with other autoimmune diseases, uncontrolled infections, pregnancy or lactation were excluded from the study. Clinical symptoms, serum thyroxine, TRAb, thyroid ultrasound and orbital computed tomography were used for diagnosis. Trizol reagent was used to extract the total RNA, and its quality was then checked on an Agilent 2100 Bioanalyzer. V ends up 6 bases short and J 7 bases short, with an unmatched junction base count of 14. The CDR3 spans 16 residues, from the cysteine through the phenylalanine. Left in the record is the CDR3 DNA by itself, 48 bases read in frame from the first base. CDR1 and CDR2 were assigned from the germline V gene (reference sequence) as SEHNR and FQNEAQ.

This TCR was sampled from an adult man with Graves' hyperthyroidism. Sequencing used peripheral blood or thyroid tissue (not recorded which). The rearrangement joined TRBV7-9 to TRBJ1-4, and TRBD1 matches 7 of the central bases. CDR3 sequence: CASSLGDYTGAEKLFF. The nucleotide sequence reads TGTGCCAGCAGTCTTGGGGACTATACAGGGGCTGAAAAACTGTTTTTT.